This T cell receptor beta chain was sequenced in a study of blood T cell repertoires in COVID-19. The overall study: PBMCs, B-cell-depleted T cells, or T cells were the source of the cDNA or gDNA that made up the material.

This clone is a singleton in its sample. Original data processing: Estimates of nucleated cell counts were drawn from the amplification of reference gene primers. TCRdb's copy holds only in-frame clones and misses some; the assay was immunoSEQ multiplex PCR. That table gives V, J and clone size, and the DNA gave D and trimming. The sample consists of 80,000 or so clones, 70% to 90% of them appearing once. The V gene's germline CDR1 is SGHVS and CDR2 FQNEAQ. The CDR3 runs 16 residues. V was pared by 1 base and J by 0 bases, with 10 bases between. Sequenced sample: peripheral blood. This sequence was found in a woman aged 55-69 years with acute or convalescent COVID-19. The genes are TRBV7-8 and TRBJ2-4, with D perhaps matching TRBD2 (6 bases). CDR3 amino acids: CASSLVQGLAKNIQYF. CDR3 sequence (DNA): TGTGCCAGCAGCTTAGTCCAGGGACTAGCCAAAAACATTCAGTACTTC.